These 11 T cell receptor beta chains share one sample of origin, sequenced in a study of T cell responses to AZD1222 COVID-19 vaccine. Repertoires were generated with immunoSEQ multiplex PCR, while TCRdb's copy carries only in-frame clones and drops some. The sample carries some 110,000 clones, approximately 86% recorded once. The sequencing here drew on peripheral blood, taken on day 0 of AZD1222 vaccination. The receptors come from an adult in good health.

J is TRBJ2-7 and V is TRBV7-8; D is possibly TRBD1 or TRBD2 (5 bases each). Germline lookup yields CDR1 SGHVS and CDR2 FQNEAQ. CDR3 length: 16 residues. Deletions cut 1 base from V and 2 bases from J, with 15 bases between. The CDR3 protein is CASSLGGQGFTYEQYF. Here the CDR3 DNA reads TGTGCCAGCAGCTTAGGAGGGCAGGGATTCACCTACGAGCAGTACTTC. Variable domain in full (rest from reference TRBV7-8 and TRBJ2-7): GAGVSQSPRYKVAKRGQDVALRCDPISGHVSLFWYQQALGQGPEFLTYFQNEAQLDKSGLPSDRFFAERPEGSVSTLKIQRTQQEDSAVYLCASSLGGQGFTYEQYFGPGTRLTVT.

The chain employs TRBV4-2 and TRBJ1-2; 8 bases align to TRBD1. This CDR3 region has 15 residues. V gave up 4 bases and J gave up 6 bases; unmatched junction bases: 10. Germline CDR1 and CDR2: LGHNA and YNFKEQ. CDR3 region: CASSREQGDGNGYTF. The CDR3 DNA reads TGTGCCAGCAGCCGAGAACAGGGGGATGGGAATGGCTACACCTTC.

This chain uses TRBV28 with TRBJ1-5; the D is unclear. V lost 4 bases to trimming and J lost 2 bases, with 12 bases between them. There are 15 residues in the CDR3. Germline assignment: CDR1 MDHEN and CDR2 SYDVKM. The CDR3: CASSSAGRGNQPQHF. The DNA for the CDR3 is TGTGCCAGCAGTTCGGCTGGGCGGGGCAATCAGCCCCAGCATTTT.

J is TRBJ1-4 and V is TRBV19, with D unresolved. V gave up 9 bases and J gave up 0 bases, with 17 bases separating them. Per germline, CDR1 LNHDA and CDR2 SQIVND (reference sequence). This CDR3 spans 16 amino acids. The CDR3 protein is CARPTSLGATNEKLFF. In DNA form, the CDR3 reads TGTGCCAGACCGACGTCCCTTGGGGCAACTAATGAAAAACTGTTTTTT. The full variable domain, with the rest looked up from reference TRBV19 and TRBJ1-4, is DGGITQSPKYLFRKEGQNVTLSCEQNLNHDAMYWYRQDPGQGLRLIYYSQIVNDFQKGDIAEGYSVSREKKESFPLTVTSAQKNPTAFYLCARPTSLGATNEKLFFGSGTQLSVL.

The chain is built from TRBV5-8 and TRBJ1-1; no definite D call. The CDR3 length is 12 residues. Trimming left V 3 bases short and J 7 bases short, with 10 bases between. Germline CDR1 reads SGHTS; CDR2 reads YDEGEE. CDR3 loop: CASSWKPLEAFF. The DNA for the CDR3 is TGTGCCAGCAGCTGGAAGCCCCTTGAAGCTTTCTTT. The entire variable domain, with the rest obtained from reference TRBV5-8 and TRBJ1-1, is as follows: EAGVTQSPTHLIKTRGQQATLRCSPISGHTSVYWYQQALGLGLQFLLWYDEGEERNRGNFPPRFSGRQFPNYSSELNVNALELEDSALYLCASSWKPLEAFFGQGTRLTVV.

The V gene is TRBV10-3, the J gene TRBJ1-5; D remains ambiguous. The CDR3 consists of 15 residues. Trimming shortened V by 2 bases and J by 1 base, and 9 bases separated the two germline ends. Germline V gives CDR1 ENHRY, CDR2 SYGVKD. The CDR3 DNA follows: TGTGCCATCAGTGAGCGGTTAGGGAGCAATCAGCCCCAGCATTTT. It translates to CAISERLGSNQPQHF.

CDR3 protein: CASSIASPPDTQYF. The CDR3 DNA reads TGTGCCAGTAGTATAGCCTCCCCCCCAGATACGCAGTATTTT. The chain uses TRBV19 and TRBJ2-3; no firm D call. Germline V CDR1 and CDR2: LNHDA, SQIVND (reference sequence). The CDR3 has 14 amino acids. V was shortened by 1 base and J by 4 bases, with 9 bases between the two germline ends.

The chain employs TRBV20-1 and TRBJ1-1; unclear D gene. The CDR3 has 11 residues. The germline CDR1 and CDR2 sequences are DFQATT and SNEGSKA (reference sequence). Trimming took off 3 bases at V and 10 bases at J, with 12 bases between the two ends. The CDR3 spells CSASPKGGAFF. The CDR3 DNA reads as TGCAGTGCTAGTCCCAAGGGCGGAGCTTTCTTT.

The J gene is TRBJ2-7, the V gene TRBV7-6; D might be TRBD1 (6 bases). Trimming stripped 5 bases from V and 5 bases from J, with 16 bases between. The CDR3 consists of 14 residues. Germline assignment: CDR1 SGHVS and CDR2 FNYEAQ. The chain's CDR3 is CASSKTGPQDEQYF. For the CDR3, the DNA is TGTGCCAGCAGCAAGACAGGCCCTCAGGACGAGCAGTACTTC.

The V call is TRBV7-3, the J call TRBJ1-2, with 7 bases lining up with TRBD1. Losses at the gene ends were 4 bases for V and 8 bases for J; bases not matched to a gene: 10. Germline CDR1 SGHTA, CDR2 FQGTGA. The CDR3 covers 14 residues. CDR3 sequence (DNA): TGTGCCAGCAGCTCGTTCGGGACAGACGACGGCTACACCTTC. Translating it yields CASSSFGTDDGYTF.

The gene calls are TRBV7-2 and TRBJ2-5; D not resolved. The CDR3 contains 14 residues. The germline gives CDR1 SGHTA, CDR2 FQGNSA. V lost 3 bases, J lost 9 bases, and 17 bases lay in between. This CDR3 is CASSFQRSISPQYF. The CDR3 DNA sequence: TGTGCCAGCAGCTTCCAGCGCTCCATTAGTCCCCAGTACTTC.